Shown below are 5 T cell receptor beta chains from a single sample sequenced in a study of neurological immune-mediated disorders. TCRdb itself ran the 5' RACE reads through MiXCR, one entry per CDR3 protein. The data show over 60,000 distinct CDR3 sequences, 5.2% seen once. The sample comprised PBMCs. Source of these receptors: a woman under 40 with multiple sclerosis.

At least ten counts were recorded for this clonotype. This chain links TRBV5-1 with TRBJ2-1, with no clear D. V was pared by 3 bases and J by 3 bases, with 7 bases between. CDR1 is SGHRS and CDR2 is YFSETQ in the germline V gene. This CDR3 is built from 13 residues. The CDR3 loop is CASSSGNYNEQFF. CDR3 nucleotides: TGCGCCAGCAGCTCTGGGAACTACAATGAGCAGTTCTTC. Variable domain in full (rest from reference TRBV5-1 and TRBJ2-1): KAGVTQTPRYLIKTRGQQVTLSCSPISGHRSVSWYQQTPGQGLQFLFEYFSETQRNKGNFPGRFSGRQFSNSRSEMNVSTLELGDSALYLCASSSGNYNEQFFGPGTRLTVL.

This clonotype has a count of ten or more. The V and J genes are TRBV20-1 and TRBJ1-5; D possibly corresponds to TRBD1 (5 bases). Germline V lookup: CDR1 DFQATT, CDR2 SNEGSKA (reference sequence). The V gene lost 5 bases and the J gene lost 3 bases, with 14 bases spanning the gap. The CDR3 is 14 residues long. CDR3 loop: CSAGRRGNNQPQHF. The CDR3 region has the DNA TGCAGTGCTGGGAGGAGGGGAAACAATCAGCCCCAGCATTTT.

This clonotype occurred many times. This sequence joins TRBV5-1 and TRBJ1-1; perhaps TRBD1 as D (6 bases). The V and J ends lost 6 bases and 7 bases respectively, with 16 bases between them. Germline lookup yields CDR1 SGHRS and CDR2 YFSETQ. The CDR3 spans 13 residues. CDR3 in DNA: TGCGCCAGCATTGACCTCAGGGGACGTGAAGCTTTCTTT. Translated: CASIDLRGREAFF.

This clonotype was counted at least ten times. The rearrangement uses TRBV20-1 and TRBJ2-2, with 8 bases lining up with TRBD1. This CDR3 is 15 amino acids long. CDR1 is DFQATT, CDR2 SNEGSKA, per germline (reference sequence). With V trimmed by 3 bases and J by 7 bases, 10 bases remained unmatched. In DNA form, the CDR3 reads TGCAGTGCTAGGGCCGGGACAGGCTCTGTCGGGGAGCTGTTTTTT. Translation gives CSARAGTGSVGELFF.

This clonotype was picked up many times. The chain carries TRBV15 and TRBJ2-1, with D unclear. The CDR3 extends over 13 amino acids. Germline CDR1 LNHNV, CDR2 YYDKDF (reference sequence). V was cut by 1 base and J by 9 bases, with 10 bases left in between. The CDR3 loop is CATSRVYGPEQFF. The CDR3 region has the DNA TGTGCCACCAGCAGAGTATATGGACCTGAGCAGTTCTTC.